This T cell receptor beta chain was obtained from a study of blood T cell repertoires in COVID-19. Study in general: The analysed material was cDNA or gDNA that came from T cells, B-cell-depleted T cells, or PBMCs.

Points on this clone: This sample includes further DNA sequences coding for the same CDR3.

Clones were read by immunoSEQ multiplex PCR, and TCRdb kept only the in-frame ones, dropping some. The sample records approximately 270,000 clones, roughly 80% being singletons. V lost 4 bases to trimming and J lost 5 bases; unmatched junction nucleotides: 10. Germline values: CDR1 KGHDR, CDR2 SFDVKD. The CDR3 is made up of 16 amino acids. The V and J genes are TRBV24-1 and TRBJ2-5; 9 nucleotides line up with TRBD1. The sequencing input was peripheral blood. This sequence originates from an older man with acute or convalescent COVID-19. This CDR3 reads CATSDPGQGLGETQYF. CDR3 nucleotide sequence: TGTGCCACCAGTGACCCTGGACAGGGGCTGGGGGAGACCCAGTACTTC.